At least ten counts were recorded for the clone carrying this T cell receptor beta chain. Losses at the gene ends were 4 bases for V and 3 bases for J; bases not matched to a gene: 3. The CDR3 is 16 amino acids. The V gene's germline CDR1 is SGHTA and CDR2 FQGTGA. The sample originates from a study of early T cells in non-severe SARS-CoV-2 infection. TCRdb redid the calling of the 5' RACE reads with MiXCR, one entry per CDR3 protein. The data show over 45,000 distinct CDR3 sequences, 8% to 11% seen once. This TCR was recovered from an adult who was a healthcare worker with PCR-confirmed SARS-CoV-2 infection or an uninfected control (not recorded which). The sample taken for sequencing was whole blood. V and J are TRBV7-3 and TRBJ2-6; 10 bases are a match to TRBD1. CDR3 loop: CASSWTGGIGANVLTF. DNA for the CDR3: TGTGCCAGCAGCTGGACAGGGGGTATTGGGGCCAACGTCCTGACTTTC. The full variable domain, its missing parts supplied by reference TRBV7-3 and TRBJ2-6, is GAGVSQTPSNKVTEKGKYVELRCDPISGHTALYWYRQSLGQGPEFLIYFQGTGAADDSGLPNDRFFAVRPEGSVSTLKIQRTERGDSAVYLCASSWTGGIGANVLTFGAGSRLTVL.